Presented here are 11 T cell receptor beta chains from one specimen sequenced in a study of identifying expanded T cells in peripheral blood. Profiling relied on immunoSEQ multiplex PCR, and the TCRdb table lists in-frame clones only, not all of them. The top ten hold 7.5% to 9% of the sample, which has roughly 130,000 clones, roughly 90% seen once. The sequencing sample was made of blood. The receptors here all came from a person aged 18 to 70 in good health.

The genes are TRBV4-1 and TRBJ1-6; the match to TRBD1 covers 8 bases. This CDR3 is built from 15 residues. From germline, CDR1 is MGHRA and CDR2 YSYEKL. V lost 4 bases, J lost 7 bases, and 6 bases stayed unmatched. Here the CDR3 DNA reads TGCGCCAGCAGCCTCCAGGGGGCGGAAAATTCACCCCTCCACTTT. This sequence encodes CASSLQGAENSPLHF.

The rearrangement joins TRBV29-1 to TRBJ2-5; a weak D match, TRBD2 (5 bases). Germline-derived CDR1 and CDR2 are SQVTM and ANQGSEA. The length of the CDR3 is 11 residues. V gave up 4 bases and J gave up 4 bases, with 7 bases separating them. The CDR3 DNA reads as TGCAGCGTTGTTCTAGCAGAGACCCAGTACTTC. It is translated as CSVVLAETQYF.

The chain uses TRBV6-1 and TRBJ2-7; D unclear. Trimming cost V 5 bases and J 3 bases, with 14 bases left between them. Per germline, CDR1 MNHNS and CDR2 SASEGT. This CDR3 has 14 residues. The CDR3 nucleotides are TGTGCCAGCAGTTTGACACCAACCAGCTACGAGCAGTACTTC. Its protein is CASSLTPTSYEQYF.

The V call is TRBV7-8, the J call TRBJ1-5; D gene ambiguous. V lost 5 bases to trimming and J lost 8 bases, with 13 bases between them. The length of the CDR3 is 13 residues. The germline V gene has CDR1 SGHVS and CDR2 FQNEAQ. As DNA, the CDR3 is TGTGCCAGCAGCCGAGAGTGGGCGAAGCCCCAGCATTTT. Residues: CASSREWAKPQHF.

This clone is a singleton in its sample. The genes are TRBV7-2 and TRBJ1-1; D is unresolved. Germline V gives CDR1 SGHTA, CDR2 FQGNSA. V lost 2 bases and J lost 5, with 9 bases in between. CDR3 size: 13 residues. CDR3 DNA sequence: TGTGCCAGCAGCTTAACAGTCAGGACTGAAGCTTTCTTT. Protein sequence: CASSLTVRTEAFF.

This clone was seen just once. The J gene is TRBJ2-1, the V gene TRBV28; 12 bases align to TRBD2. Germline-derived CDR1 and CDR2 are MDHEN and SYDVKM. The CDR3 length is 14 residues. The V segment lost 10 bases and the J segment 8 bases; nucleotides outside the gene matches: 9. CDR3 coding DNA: TGTGCCACCTCCCTAGCGGGAGGGTTTGATGAGCAGTTCTTC. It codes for CATSLAGGFDEQFF.

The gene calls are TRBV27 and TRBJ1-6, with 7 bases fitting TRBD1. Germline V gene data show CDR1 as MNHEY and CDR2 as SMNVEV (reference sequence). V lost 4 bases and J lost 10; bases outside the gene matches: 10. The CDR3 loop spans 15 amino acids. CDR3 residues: CASSSDRSAGSPLHF. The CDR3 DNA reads TGTGCCAGCAGTTCGGACAGGTCGGCCGGGTCACCCCTCCACTTT.

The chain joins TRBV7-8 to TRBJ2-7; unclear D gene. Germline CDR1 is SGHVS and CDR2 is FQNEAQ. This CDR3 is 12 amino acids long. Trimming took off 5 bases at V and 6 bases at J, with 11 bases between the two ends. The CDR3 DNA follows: TGTGCCAGCAGCATAGGACGCGTCGAGCAGTACTTC. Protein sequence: CASSIGRVEQYF.

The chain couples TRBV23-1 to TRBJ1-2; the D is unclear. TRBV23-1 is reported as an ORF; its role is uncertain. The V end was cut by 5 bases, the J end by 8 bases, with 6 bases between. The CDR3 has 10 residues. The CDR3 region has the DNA TGCGCCAGCAGTAATGGGGGCTACACCTTC. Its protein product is CASSNGGYTF.

The CDR3 sequence is CASSYRSSGETQYF. The CDR3 DNA reads TGTGCCAGCAGTTACAGGTCCTCAGGAGAGACCCAGTACTTC. J is TRBJ2-5 and V is TRBV6-5; D call uncertain. CDR3 length: 14 residues. Trimming shortened V by 2 bases and J by 4 bases, and 11 bases separated the two germline ends. Germline V gives CDR1 MNHEY, CDR2 SVGAGI.

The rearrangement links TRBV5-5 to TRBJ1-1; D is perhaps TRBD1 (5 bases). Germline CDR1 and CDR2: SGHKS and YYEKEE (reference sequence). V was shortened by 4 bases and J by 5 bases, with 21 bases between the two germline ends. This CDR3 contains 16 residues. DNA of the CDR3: TGTGCCAGCAGCCCGACCTGGGGCCCCCTGGGGACTGAAGCTTTCTTT. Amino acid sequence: CASSPTWGPLGTEAFF.